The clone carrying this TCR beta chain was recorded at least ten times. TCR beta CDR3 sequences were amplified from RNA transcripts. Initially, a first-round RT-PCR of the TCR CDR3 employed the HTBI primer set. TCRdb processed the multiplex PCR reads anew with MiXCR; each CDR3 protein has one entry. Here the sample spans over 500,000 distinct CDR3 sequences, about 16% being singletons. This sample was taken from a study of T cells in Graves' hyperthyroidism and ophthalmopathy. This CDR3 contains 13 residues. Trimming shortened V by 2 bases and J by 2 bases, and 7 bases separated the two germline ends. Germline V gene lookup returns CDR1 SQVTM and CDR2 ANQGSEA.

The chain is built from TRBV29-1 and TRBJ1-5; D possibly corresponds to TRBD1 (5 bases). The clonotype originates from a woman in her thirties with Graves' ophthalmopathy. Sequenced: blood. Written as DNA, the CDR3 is TGCAGCGTTGAATTGGGGGGCAATCAGCCCCAGCATTTT. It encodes CSVELGGNQPQHF.